Presented here are 32 T cell receptor beta chains from one specimen sequenced in a study of neurological immune-mediated disorders. In TCRdb, the 5' RACE reads were re-called with MiXCR into one record per CDR3 protein. The data hold about 52,000 distinct CDR3 sequences, with 3% to 4.5% observed a single time. Sequenced sample: PBMCs. All receptors come from a man aged 25 to 40 with multiple sclerosis.

This clonotype showed up many times. The V and J genes are TRBV4-1 and TRBJ2-1, with 9 bases that match TRBD2. With 0 bases clipped from V and 8 bases from J, the junction kept 11 bases outside the gene matches. Germline V gene sequence: CDR1 MGHRA, CDR2 YSYEKL. The CDR3 is made up of 17 amino acids. Here the CDR3 DNA reads TGCGCCAGCAGCCAAGAAGGCGGGAGGGCCCTTGGAGATGAGCAGTTCTTC. It yields the protein CASSQEGGRALGDEQFF.

This clonotype was picked up many times. The gene calls are TRBV20-1 and TRBJ1-5; D is possibly TRBD1 (6 bases). This CDR3 has 15 residues. V lost 0 bases, J lost 6 bases, and 15 bases lay in between. CDR1 and CDR2 (germline): DFQATT, SNEGSKA (reference sequence). CDR3 DNA: TGCAGTGCTAGAGATCCCGGGGGCGCGGGTCAGCCCCAGCATTTT. Protein: CSARDPGGAGQPQHF.

This clonotype was observed many times. This rearrangement joins TRBV20-1 to TRBJ2-7, with a possible D match to TRBD2 (6 bases). V gave up 0 bases and J gave up 3 bases, with 21 bases separating them. This CDR3 is 17 amino acids long. Germline V gives CDR1 DFQATT, CDR2 SNEGSKA (reference sequence). The CDR3 nucleotides are TGCAGTGCTAGAGACCGATCTGGAGGGAGGACACTCTACGAGCAGTACTTC. It translates to CSARDRSGGRTLYEQYF.

This clonotype was recorded at least ten times. The J gene is TRBJ2-7, the V gene TRBV12-3 or TRBV12-4, with D perhaps matching TRBD2 (7 bases). The CDR3 covers 13 residues. The V gene lost 8 bases and the J gene lost 7 bases, with 18 bases spanning the gap. The CDR3 coding sequence is TGTGCCAGCCGCCGAGGGGGGGGCGGGGAGCAGTACTTC. It specifies CASRRGGGGEQYF.

This clonotype was counted ten times or more. The rearrangement joins TRBV9 to TRBJ2-3, with a weak D call TRBD1 (6 bases). V lost 0 bases, J lost 3 bases, and 11 bases lay in between. Looked up from germline, CDR1 is SGDLS and CDR2 is YYNGEE. The CDR3 spans 15 residues. The CDR3 DNA sequence: TGTGCCAGCAGCGTAGGAGGGGGTCAAACAGATACGCAGTATTTT. Amino acids: CASSVGGGQTDTQYF.

This clonotype has ten or more counts. V and J are TRBV12-3 or TRBV12-4 and TRBJ2-1, with a tentative D call TRBD2 (7 bases). V gave up 6 bases and J gave up 7 bases, with 22 bases separating them. The CDR3 runs to 16 residues. DNA of the CDR3: TGTGCCAGCAGCCCTTTAGGGGGGGGGCTGGGGAATGAGCAGTTCTTC. This encodes CASSPLGGGLGNEQFF.

This clonotype has ten or more counts. The chain is built from TRBV7-2 and TRBJ1-2; no clear D gene. V was pared by 5 bases and J by 8 bases, with 9 bases between. The CDR3 totals 11 residues. The V gene's germline CDR1 is SGHTA and CDR2 FQGNSA. The CDR3, as DNA: TGTGCCAGCAGCCGATGGGTGGGCTACACCTTC. Amino acid sequence: CASSRWVGYTF.

This clonotype has a count of ten or more. The chain employs TRBV3-1 and TRBJ2-1; a weak D match, TRBD1 (5 bases). The CDR3 sequence is 13 residues long. Germline assignment: CDR1 LGHDT and CDR2 YNNKEL (reference sequence). Trimming pared 0 bases from V and 9 bases from J, leaving 9 bases between. The CDR3 DNA reads TGTGCCAGCAGCCAAGATCGGCAGGGTGAGCAGTTCTTC. Its translation: CASSQDRQGEQFF.

This clonotype appeared many times. The junction departs from the called germline gene at one end, perhaps through a read error. The chain couples TRBV5-5 to TRBJ1-4; no firm D call. Germline lookup yields CDR1 SGHKS and CDR2 YYEKEE (reference sequence). This CDR3 has 13 amino acids. The CDR3 loop is CASSQRYDDKLFF. DNA for the CDR3: TGTGCCAGCAGCCAACGGTACGATGACAAACTGTTTTTT.

This clonotype was picked up many times. At one of its ends the junction is not consistent with the germline gene, which may arise from a read error. The gene calls are TRBV5-6 and TRBJ1-6, with a weak D call TRBD1 (5 bases). In germline, CDR1 is SGHDT, CDR2 YYEEEE. The CDR3 is made up of 14 amino acids. As DNA, the CDR3 is TGTGCCAGCAGCCCGCAGGGATCGGGTTCACCCCTCAACTTT. Protein sequence: CASSPQGSGSPLNF.

The rearrangement uses TRBV3-1 and TRBJ1-1; D may be TRBD1 (6 bases). The CDR3 consists of 16 residues. Germline CDR1 LGHDT, CDR2 YNNKEL (reference sequence). Deletions cut 6 bases from V and 6 bases from J, with 23 bases between. The CDR3 DNA reads as TGTGCCAGCAGTTACACACAGGGTTACACGGGGTCTGAAGCTTTCTTT. It encodes CASSYTQGYTGSEAFF.

This clonotype was counted ten times or more. The rearrangement joins TRBV20-1 to TRBJ2-3; TRBD1 might be the D (6 bases). With 1 base removed from V and 1 base from J, the gap between germline ends came to 18 bases. In germline, CDR1 is DFQATT, CDR2 SNEGSKA (reference sequence). The CDR3 runs to 17 residues. The CDR3 here is CSARVARRRTGTDTQYF. CDR3 nucleotides: TGCAGTGCTAGAGTAGCGAGGCGTAGGACAGGCACAGATACGCAGTATTTT.

This clonotype was counted many times. This sequence joins TRBV5-6 and TRBJ2-3; D assignment may be TRBD1 or TRBD2 (7 bases each). The CDR3 totals 14 residues. Trimming left V 6 bases short and J 3 bases short, with 14 bases between. Germline CDR1 and CDR2: SGHDT and YYEEEE. The CDR3 is CASNRQGGTDTQYF. The CDR3 nucleotides are TGTGCCAGCAACAGACAGGGAGGGACAGATACGCAGTATTTT.

This clonotype was observed at least ten times. The chain joins TRBV20-1 to TRBJ2-7; D could derive from TRBD1 or TRBD2 (5 bases each). Germline CDR1 and CDR2: DFQATT and SNEGSKA (reference sequence). This CDR3 has 12 amino acids. The V gene lost 2 bases and the J gene lost 9 bases, with 14 bases spanning the gap. Here the CDR3 reads CSARRDQGGQYF. CDR3 nucleotides: TGCAGTGCTAGACGGGACCAAGGCGGGCAGTACTTC.

This clonotype was recorded at least ten times. The chain has TRBV4-1 and TRBJ1-4, with a weak D call TRBD1 (5 bases). This CDR3 has 14 residues. CDR1 is MGHRA and CDR2 is YSYEKL in the germline V gene. V dropped 1 base and J dropped 8 bases, with 11 bases sitting between them. For the CDR3, the DNA is TGCGCCAGCAGCCAAGGAAGGGGAGTCGAAAAACTGTTTTTT. Protein sequence: CASSQGRGVEKLFF.

A remark on this clonotype: This clone may be a read error of a much larger clone one base away. V gene TRBV7-9 combines with J gene TRBJ2-1; D gene ambiguous. V shed 0 bases and J shed 1 base, with 7 bases lying between them. CDR3 length equals 15 residues. Germline V lookup: CDR1 SEHNR, CDR2 FQNEAQ (reference sequence). The CDR3 DNA reads as TGTGCCAGCAGCTTAGCGGTGATGTCCTACAATGAGCAGTTCTTC. This codes for CASSLAVMSYNEQFF.

This clonotype was found many times. The J gene is TRBJ1-5, the V gene TRBV7-8; D gene uncertain. From germline, CDR1 is SGHVS and CDR2 FQNEAQ. The V gene lost 2 bases and the J gene lost 0 bases, with 8 bases spanning the gap. The CDR3 consists of 15 residues. Here the CDR3 DNA reads TGTGCCAGCAGCTTATACCAGCTTAGCAATCAGCCCCAGCATTTT. Translated: CASSLYQLSNQPQHF.

This clonotype was recorded at least ten times. The rearrangement uses TRBV7-3 and TRBJ2-3; 9 nucleotides line up with TRBD2. With 3 bases clipped from V and 4 bases from J, the junction kept 8 bases outside the gene matches. The CDR3 has 16 residues. Germline CDR1 reads SGHTA; CDR2 reads FQGTGA. CDR3 loop: CASSFQAGGGSDTQYF. Here the CDR3 DNA reads TGTGCCAGCAGCTTCCAAGCGGGAGGAGGGTCAGATACGCAGTATTTT.

This clonotype occurred many times. This rearrangement joins TRBV29-1 to TRBJ2-7, with 7 bases identical to TRBD1. CDR1 and CDR2 from the germline V gene are SQVTM and ANQGSEA. V shed 6 bases and J 2 bases; nucleotides not matched to a gene: 7. The CDR3 has 13 residues. Here the CDR3 reads CSVGSGTAYEQYF. The CDR3 nucleotides are TGCAGCGTGGGGTCCGGGACAGCCTACGAGCAGTACTTC.

This clonotype was detected many times. This sequence joins TRBV28 and TRBJ2-1; tentative D call: TRBD2 (6 bases). The V end was cut by 8 bases, the J end by 4 bases, with 21 bases between. The CDR3 has 16 residues. Germline V lookup: CDR1 MDHEN, CDR2 SYDVKM. CDR3 sequence reads: CASSPPRELGYNEQFF. The CDR3 region has the DNA TGTGCCAGCTCTCCCCCCCGGGAGCTGGGTTACAATGAGCAGTTCTTC.

This clonotype was observed at least ten times. V is TRBV12-3 or TRBV12-4 and J is TRBJ1-1; D gene uncertain. Between the trimmed V and J ends, which lost 3 bases and 4 bases, there was a span of 6 bases. The CDR3 length is 12 residues. The CDR3 DNA reads TGTGCCAGCAGTTTTGTCGGCACTGAAGCTTTCTTT. Its protein is CASSFVGTEAFF.

This clonotype was counted ten times or more. The chain joins TRBV14 to TRBJ2-7; 8 nucleotides agree with TRBD2. This CDR3 contains 14 residues. V lost 4 bases and J lost 2; bases outside the gene matches: 4. Germline loops: CDR1 SGHDN, CDR2 FVKESK. The CDR3 is CASSRSGSAYEQYF. CDR3 nucleotides: TGTGCCAGCAGCCGAAGCGGGAGCGCCTACGAGCAGTACTTC.

J is TRBJ1-1 and V is TRBV4-1; D is perhaps TRBD1 (5 bases). Germline V gene sequence: CDR1 MGHRA, CDR2 YSYEKL. V was clipped by 0 bases and J by 0 bases, with 17 bases between them. This CDR3 is 18 amino acids long. This chain's CDR3 is CASSQDRGVGRVNTEAFF. CDR3 DNA sequence: TGCGCCAGCAGCCAAGATCGGGGAGTGGGGCGGGTGAACACTGAAGCTTTCTTT.

The table lists this clonotype with many counts. J is TRBJ2-7 and V is TRBV20-1; no clear D gene. Germline V gene sequence: CDR1 DFQATT, CDR2 SNEGSKA (reference sequence). V lost 0 bases, J lost 6 bases, and 18 bases lay in between. CDR3 length: 15 residues. CDR3 amino acids: CSAREPGRISCEQYF. CDR3 DNA: TGCAGTGCTAGAGAGCCAGGACGGATTTCTTGCGAGCAGTACTTC.

This clonotype showed up many times. The V gene is TRBV12-3 or TRBV12-4, the J gene TRBJ2-7, with D possibly being TRBD1 or TRBD2 (6 bases each). The V and J ends lost 3 bases and 3 bases respectively, with 15 bases between them. This CDR3 is built from 15 residues. This CDR3 reads CASSFRTAGNYEQYF. The DNA for the CDR3 is TGTGCCAGCAGTTTTCGGACAGCGGGTAACTACGAGCAGTACTTC.

At least ten counts were recorded for this clonotype. J is TRBJ2-3 and V is TRBV5-8; D remains ambiguous. The CDR3 runs to 11 residues. The germline V and J ends were trimmed by 4 bases and 6 bases, with 6 bases remaining between them. CDR1 SGHTS and CDR2 YDEGEE come from the germline V gene. The CDR3 here is CASSRVDTQYF. The CDR3 DNA reads TGTGCCAGCAGCCGGGTGGATACGCAGTATTTT.

In this sample, this clonotype turned up many times. The rearrangement links TRBV20-1 to TRBJ2-3; D ambiguous. CDR3 size: 12 residues. Germline CDR1 DFQATT, CDR2 SNEGSKA (reference sequence). Trimming shortened V by 4 bases and J by 6 bases, and 11 bases separated the two germline ends. For the CDR3, the DNA is TGCAGTGCTACTAGGAGCATGGATACGCAGTATTTT. Translating it yields CSATRSMDTQYF.

Turning to this clonotype: Just one base apart from a much larger clone, this may be a read error. V and J are TRBV28 and TRBJ1-1; D is unresolved. Trimming pared 1 base from V and 6 bases from J, leaving 6 bases between. CDR1 and CDR2 (germline): MDHEN, SYDVKM. The CDR3 consists of 12 residues. This chain's CDR3 is CASSLSPSEAFF. The CDR3 DNA follows: TGTGCCAGCAGTTTATCCCCCTCTGAAGCTTTCTTT.

In this sample, this clonotype turned up many times. The chain couples TRBV9 to TRBJ2-1, with TRBD2 identical over 10 bases. From germline, CDR1 is SGDLS and CDR2 YYNGEE. The CDR3 extends over 15 amino acids. With V trimmed by 2 bases and J by 6 bases, 5 bases remained unmatched. CDR3 nucleotide sequence: TGTGCCAGCAGCGTTAGCGGGAGGCCTTCCAATGAGCAGTTCTTC. The encoded protein is CASSVSGRPSNEQFF.

This clonotype occurred a few times. Germline is not matched at one junction end, which may reflect a read error. V gene TRBV5-1 combines with J gene TRBJ1-3, with D tentatively TRBD1 (5 bases). Germline CDR1 is SGHRS and CDR2 is YFSETQ. This CDR3 comprises 15 residues. The CDR3 bases are TGCGCCAGCAGCTCGGGACGCCGCTCTGGAAAAACCATATATTTT. It yields the protein CASSSGRRSGKTIYF.

The table lists this clonotype with many counts. This chain uses TRBV13 with TRBJ2-7; 10 bases match TRBD1. Germline CDR1 PRHDT, CDR2 FYEKMQ (reference sequence). This CDR3 region has 13 residues. V lost 4 bases and J lost 5; bases outside the gene matches: 2. CDR3 sequence: CASSSGTGDEQYF. CDR3 nucleotides: TGTGCCAGCAGCTCAGGGACAGGGGACGAGCAGTACTTC.

This clonotype was detected ten times or more. The V call is TRBV7-9, the J call TRBJ2-2, with a tentative D call TRBD1 (5 bases). V was clipped by 5 bases and J by 6 bases, with 13 bases between them. Per the germline V gene, CDR1 is SEHNR and CDR2 is FQNEAQ (reference sequence). The CDR3 sequence is 14 residues long. The CDR3 loop reads CASSPKGLSGELFF. CDR3 coding DNA: TGTGCCAGCAGCCCCAAGGGGCTGTCCGGGGAGCTGTTTTTT.